The rows below give T cell receptor beta chains drawn from one sample of a study of T cells in tuberculosis. The method was immunoSEQ multiplex PCR; TCRdb's version includes in-frame clones alone and lacks a portion of them. The table has some 29,000 clones, roughly 89% seen once. The sequenced material came from PBMCs. The receptors stem from a donor aged 10-29 years with latent tuberculosis or without tuberculosis infection. CDR3s include the opening cysteine and the closing phenylalanine or tryptophan. Each record gives: V gene, clone size, J gene, D gene, CDR3 DNA, CDR3 protein. A D gene is named only where the DNA matches it firmly. Expanded clones are given a class, and other clones once, few, many or no size at all.

v_gene: TRBV6-5
abundance: NA
j_gene: TRBJ1-2
d_gene: NA
CDR3nt: TGTGCCAGCAGTGGGGGGGGGTACGGCTACACCTTC
CDR3aa: CASSGGGYGYTF

v_gene: TRBV7-3
abundance: NA
j_gene: TRBJ1-1
d_gene: NA
CDR3nt: TGTGCCAGCAGCTTTCAGGAGAACACTGAAGCTTTCTTT
CDR3aa: CASSFQENTEAFF

v_gene: TRBV5-3
abundance: NA
j_gene: TRBJ2-5
d_gene: NA
CDR3nt: TGTGCCAGCAGCTTGGAGACACGGGAGACCCAGTACTTC
CDR3aa: CASSLETRETQYF

v_gene: TRBV2
abundance: NA
j_gene: TRBJ1-6
d_gene: NA
CDR3nt: TGTGCCAGCACCACCTTGGCAGGGTCGAATTCACCCCTCCACTTT
CDR3aa: CASTTLAGSNSPLHF

v_gene: TRBV7-2
abundance: NA
j_gene: TRBJ2-3
d_gene: NA
CDR3nt: TGTGCCAGCAGTCCTTTTGGGGGGGCGGGCACAGATACGCAGTATTTT
CDR3aa: CASSPFGGAGTDTQYF

v_gene: TRBV7-7
abundance: once
j_gene: TRBJ2-2
d_gene: NA
CDR3nt: TGTGCCAGCAGCCAGGCCCCAACGGGGTACACCGGGGAGCTGTTTTTT
CDR3aa: CASSQAPTGYTGELFF

v_gene: TRBV12-5
abundance: NA
j_gene: TRBJ2-5
d_gene: NA
CDR3nt: TGTGCTAGTGGTTTGGTAGGGGGACGGCAAGAGACCCAGTACTTC
CDR3aa: CASGLVGGRQETQYF

v_gene: TRBV6-5
abundance: NA
j_gene: TRBJ1-1
d_gene: TRBD1
CDR3nt: TGTGCCAGCAGGCTCGGACAGGGGAACACTGAAGCTTTCTTT
CDR3aa: CASRLGQGNTEAFF

v_gene: TRBV2
abundance: NA
j_gene: TRBJ1-1
d_gene: TRBD1
CDR3nt: TGTGCCAGCAGTGGGGACAGGGAAGGTGAAGCTTTCTTT
CDR3aa: CASSGDREGEAFF

v_gene: TRBV9
abundance: NA
j_gene: TRBJ1-1
d_gene: NA
CDR3nt: TGTGCCAGCAGCCCCAGGGGCACTGAAGCTTTCTTT
CDR3aa: CASSPRGTEAFF

v_gene: TRBV5-1
abundance: NA
j_gene: TRBJ2-1
d_gene: TRBD2
CDR3nt: TGCGCCAGCAGCTTGGTGGCTAGCGGGGGGGCCAATGAGCAGTTCTTC
CDR3aa: CASSLVASGGANEQFF

v_gene: TRBV5-1
abundance: NA
j_gene: TRBJ1-1
d_gene: TRBD1
CDR3nt: TGCGCCAGCAGCTTCCGAGACAGGGGGACTGAAGCTTTCTTT
CDR3aa: CASSFRDRGTEAFF

v_gene: TRBV5-1
abundance: NA
j_gene: TRBJ1-4
d_gene: TRBD1
CDR3nt: TGCGCCAGCAGCTTGGGGGGATCGGGACAGGGAGAAAAACTGTTTTTT
CDR3aa: CASSLGGSGQGEKLFF

v_gene: TRBV11-2
abundance: NA
j_gene: TRBJ2-1
d_gene: NA
CDR3nt: TGTGCCAGCAGCCCAAACTTCAATGAGCAGTTCTTC
CDR3aa: CASSPNFNEQFF

v_gene: TRBV25-1
abundance: once
j_gene: TRBJ1-1
d_gene: NA
CDR3nt: TGTGCCAGCAGTAAGCGGGATGGGAGCACTGAAGCTTTCTTT
CDR3aa: CASSKRDGSTEAFF

v_gene: TRBV6-1
abundance: NA
j_gene: TRBJ2-7
d_gene: NA
CDR3nt: TGTGCCAGCAGTGAAGCTGGGGCAGGCACCTACGAGCAGTACTTC
CDR3aa: CASSEAGAGTYEQYF

v_gene: TRBV10-3
abundance: NA
j_gene: TRBJ1-1
d_gene: TRBD1
CDR3nt: TGTGCCATCAGTGAGTCGGGGGACAGGGCTGAAGCTTTCTTT
CDR3aa: CAISESGDRAEAFF

v_gene: TRBV5-5
abundance: NA
j_gene: TRBJ1-5
d_gene: TRBD1
CDR3nt: TGTGCCAGCAGCCGGGACAGCGGGAATCAGCCCCAGCATTTT
CDR3aa: CASSRDSGNQPQHF

v_gene: TRBV25-1
abundance: once
j_gene: TRBJ1-5
d_gene: TRBD1
CDR3nt: TGTGCCAGCGCCGGACAGGGGGCGAGACAGCCCCAGCATTTT
CDR3aa: CASAGQGARQPQHF

v_gene: TRBV5-1
abundance: NA
j_gene: TRBJ1-2
d_gene: TRBD1
CDR3nt: TGCGCCAGCAGCTTGGACACAGGGGCCTACTATGGCTACACCTTC
CDR3aa: CASSLDTGAYYGYTF

v_gene: TRBV5-1
abundance: NA
j_gene: TRBJ2-3
d_gene: TRBD2
CDR3nt: TGCGCCAGCAGCGCCCTACTAGCGGGGGGCACAGATACGCAGTATTTT
CDR3aa: CASSALLAGGTDTQYF

v_gene: TRBV29-1
abundance: NA
j_gene: TRBJ1-2
d_gene: NA
CDR3nt: TGCAGCGTTAACCAGTATGGCTACACCTTC
CDR3aa: CSVNQYGYTF

v_gene: TRBV5-1
abundance: NA
j_gene: TRBJ1-2
d_gene: TRBD1
CDR3nt: TGCGCCAGCAGCACCGGACAGGGCCCTATCAACTATGGCTACACCTTC
CDR3aa: CASSTGQGPINYGYTF

v_gene: TRBV28
abundance: NA
j_gene: TRBJ2-7
d_gene: TRBD2
CDR3nt: TGTGCCAGCAGCGCAATTCCCGGGACAGGGCAACCGGGACTAGCGGGGAAACCTTACGAGCAGTACTTC
CDR3aa: CASSAIPGTGQPGLAGKPYEQYF

v_gene: TRBV6-5
abundance: NA
j_gene: TRBJ2-1
d_gene: TRBD1
CDR3nt: TGTGCCAGCAGTTTGGTCCGGACAGGGTTTCGGAATGAGCAGTTCTTC
CDR3aa: CASSLVRTGFRNEQFF

v_gene: TRBV5-4
abundance: NA
j_gene: TRBJ1-2
d_gene: TRBD1
CDR3nt: TGTGCCAGCAGCAGTTACAGGGGGAAAAAAGGCTACACCTTC
CDR3aa: CASSSYRGKKGYTF

v_gene: TRBV6-1
abundance: NA
j_gene: TRBJ1-2
d_gene: TRBD1
CDR3nt: TGTGCCAGCAGGGACAGGGCCGGCTACACCTTC
CDR3aa: CASRDRAGYTF

v_gene: TRBV27
abundance: once
j_gene: TRBJ1-2
d_gene: TRBD1
CDR3nt: TGTGCCAGCAGTTATTCGGGACAGGGCCCAGCTAACTATGGCTACACCTTC
CDR3aa: CASSYSGQGPANYGYTF

v_gene: TRBV14
abundance: NA
j_gene: TRBJ2-3
d_gene: NA
CDR3nt: TGTGCCAGCAGCCAAGCTCGTCCCACAGATACGCAGTATTTT
CDR3aa: CASSQARPTDTQYF

v_gene: TRBV4-2
abundance: NA
j_gene: TRBJ2-7
d_gene: NA
CDR3nt: TGTGCCAGCAGCCAAGATCGGGGAGCCTACGAGCAGTACTTC
CDR3aa: CASSQDRGAYEQYF

v_gene: TRBV5-1
abundance: NA
j_gene: TRBJ1-1
d_gene: TRBD1
CDR3nt: TGCGCCAGCAGCTTGGCGGCAGGGGGTCAAACTGAAGCTTTCTTT
CDR3aa: CASSLAAGGQTEAFF

v_gene: TRBV10-3
abundance: NA
j_gene: TRBJ2-2
d_gene: TRBD1
CDR3nt: TGTGCCACAGAGGGACAGGGTTCCGGGGAGCTGTTTTTT
CDR3aa: CATEGQGSGELFF

v_gene: TRBV10-3
abundance: NA
j_gene: TRBJ2-5
d_gene: NA
CDR3nt: TGTGCCATCAGTGACTTCCGGGAAAATCAAGAGACCCAGTACTTC
CDR3aa: CAISDFRENQETQYF

v_gene: TRBV15
abundance: NA
j_gene: TRBJ1-3
d_gene: NA
CDR3nt: TGTGCCACCAGCAGAGAGACAGCGAGCTCTGGAAACACCATATATTTT
CDR3aa: CATSRETASSGNTIYF

v_gene: TRBV19
abundance: NA
j_gene: TRBJ1-1
d_gene: TRBD1
CDR3nt: TGTGCCAGCGGGGACAGGGATCTTACGAACACTGAAGCTTTCTTT
CDR3aa: CASGDRDLTNTEAFF

v_gene: TRBV6-5
abundance: NA
j_gene: TRBJ1-4
d_gene: NA
CDR3nt: TGTGCCAGCAGTCAGACGGGGGGTAATGAAAAACTGTTTTTT
CDR3aa: CASSQTGGNEKLFF

v_gene: TRBV19
abundance: NA
j_gene: TRBJ1-1
d_gene: TRBD1
CDR3nt: TGTGCCAGTAGTTTCCGACGGACAGGACTGAACACTGAAGCTTTCTTT
CDR3aa: CASSFRRTGLNTEAFF

v_gene: TRBV28
abundance: once
j_gene: TRBJ1-6
d_gene: NA
CDR3nt: TGTGCCAGCAGCCCCGGACAGACTTCCTATAATTCACCCCTCCACTTT
CDR3aa: CASSPGQTSYNSPLHF

v_gene: TRBV7-2
abundance: once
j_gene: TRBJ1-2
d_gene: NA
CDR3nt: TGTGCCAGCAGCTTTACCCCACGCTCCCACAGTTACTATGGCTACACCTTC
CDR3aa: CASSFTPRSHSYYGYTF

v_gene: TRBV29-1
abundance: NA
j_gene: TRBJ1-3
d_gene: NA
CDR3nt: TGCAGCGTCTCGACAGTCTCTGGAAACACCATATATTTT
CDR3aa: CSVSTVSGNTIYF

v_gene: TRBV27
abundance: NA
j_gene: TRBJ1-2
d_gene: NA
CDR3nt: TGTGCCAGCAGTTTATTCCGGGGAATCGGGTATGGCTACACCTTC
CDR3aa: CASSLFRGIGYGYTF

v_gene: TRBV27
abundance: NA
j_gene: TRBJ2-7
d_gene: NA
CDR3nt: TGTGCCAGCAGTCCCCCACCAGCGAGCTCCTACGAGCAGTACTTC
CDR3aa: CASSPPPASSYEQYF

v_gene: TRBV27
abundance: NA
j_gene: TRBJ2-3
d_gene: NA
CDR3nt: TGTGCCAGCAGACTCGGAGGGGGCACAGATACGCAGTATTTT
CDR3aa: CASRLGGGTDTQYF

v_gene: TRBV4-3
abundance: NA
j_gene: TRBJ2-5
d_gene: NA
CDR3nt: TGCGCCAGCAGCCAAGAAGGATTCGGGTCTGGAGAGGCGACCCAGTACTTC
CDR3aa: CASSQEGFGSGEATQYF

v_gene: TRBV6-5
abundance: once
j_gene: TRBJ1-5
d_gene: NA
CDR3nt: TGTGCCACCCGTATGGCGGGTTTTACGGATCAGCCCCAGCATTTT
CDR3aa: CATRMAGFTDQPQHF

v_gene: TRBV28
abundance: NA
j_gene: TRBJ1-1
d_gene: TRBD1
CDR3nt: TGTGCCAGCATAAAGGACAGGGGGTACCCCTGGAACACTGAAGCTTTCTTT
CDR3aa: CASIKDRGYPWNTEAFF

v_gene: TRBV9
abundance: NA
j_gene: TRBJ1-3
d_gene: TRBD1
CDR3nt: TGTGCCAGCAGCAGAGGGGACCGGGACAGGTATATTGACACCATATATTTT
CDR3aa: CASSRGDRDRYIDTIYF

v_gene: TRBV19
abundance: NA
j_gene: TRBJ1-4
d_gene: NA
CDR3nt: TGTGCCAGTAGCCGATGGGGAGAAGCAAAACTGTTTTTT
CDR3aa: CASSRWGEAKLFF

v_gene: TRBV6-5
abundance: NA
j_gene: TRBJ2-4
d_gene: NA
CDR3nt: TGTGCCAGCAGTTACAACGCAGGGCTCAAAAACATTCAGTACTTC
CDR3aa: CASSYNAGLKNIQYF

v_gene: TRBV9
abundance: NA
j_gene: TRBJ2-3
d_gene: TRBD2
CDR3nt: TGTGCCAGCAGCGTAGGAGCGGGGGCTAGCACAGATACGCAGTATTTT
CDR3aa: CASSVGAGASTDTQYF

v_gene: TRBV6-6
abundance: NA
j_gene: TRBJ2-5
d_gene: NA
CDR3nt: TGTGCCAGCAGCCCCGTTTTGCAAGAGACCCAGTACTTC
CDR3aa: CASSPVLQETQYF

v_gene: TRBV10-3
abundance: NA
j_gene: TRBJ2-6
d_gene: TRBD1
CDR3nt: TGTGCCATCCGGACAGGGGAGTTCCCTGGGGCCAACGTCCTGACTTTC
CDR3aa: CAIRTGEFPGANVLTF

v_gene: TRBV27
abundance: NA
j_gene: TRBJ1-2
d_gene: NA
CDR3nt: TGTGCCAGCAGTCCACCCCCCTTTGAAGGTCCAGGTGGCTACACCTTC
CDR3aa: CASSPPPFEGPGGYTF

v_gene: TRBV2
abundance: NA
j_gene: TRBJ2-3
d_gene: NA
CDR3nt: TGTGCCAGCAACGGCGCAAGCGGCTACACAGATACGCAGTATTTT
CDR3aa: CASNGASGYTDTQYF

v_gene: TRBV28
abundance: NA
j_gene: TRBJ1-2
d_gene: TRBD1
CDR3nt: TGTGCCAGCAACGGACAGGGGTATGGCTACACCTTC
CDR3aa: CASNGQGYGYTF

v_gene: TRBV19
abundance: NA
j_gene: TRBJ2-4
d_gene: NA
CDR3nt: TGTGCCAGTAGTATGGGGTGGCGGGGCAAGGTAGCCAAAAACATTCAGTACTTC
CDR3aa: CASSMGWRGKVAKNIQYF

v_gene: TRBV5-6
abundance: NA
j_gene: TRBJ2-2
d_gene: NA
CDR3nt: TGTGCCAGCAGCTCTCGCACCGGGGAGCTGTTTTTT
CDR3aa: CASSSRTGELFF